A selection of T cell receptor beta chains follows, all from one sample in a study of blood T cell repertoires in COVID-19. Profiled with immunoSEQ multiplex PCR; TCRdb holds only in-frame clones, not every one. The table records 150,000 to 200,000 clones, 70% to 85% of them present only once. Specimen: PBMCs or T cells enriched from blood (not recorded which). The receptor source for this set is a woman aged 50 to 60 who had recovered from COVID-19. Both conserved end residues are part of each CDR3. The D gene is left open where the match is weak. The size entry is marked missing in some rows and otherwise reads once, few, many or a size class.

D: .
J: TRBJ2-5
V: TRBV7-9
size: few
CDR3: CASSFTVTRQETQYF
DNA: TGTGCCAGCAGCTTCACGGTCACGAGACAAGAGACCCAGTACTTC

D: TRBD2
J: TRBJ2-1
V: TRBV10-3
size: .
CDR3: CAISEGLAGLSLPGPNEQFF
DNA: TGTGCCATCAGTGAGGGACTAGCGGGACTAAGCCTCCCGGGTCCCAATGAGCAGTTCTTC

D: TRBD2
J: TRBJ2-1
V: TRBV28
size: .
CDR3: CASSSGGTRAYNEQFF
DNA: TGTGCCAGCAGTTCCGGGGGGACTCGGGCTTACAATGAGCAGTTCTTC

D: TRBD2
J: TRBJ2-1
V: TRBV18
size: .
CDR3: CASSPRGLARDGGEQFF
DNA: TGTGCCAGCTCACCCCGGGGACTAGCCAGGGACGGCGGTGAGCAGTTCTTC

D: .
J: TRBJ2-7
V: TRBV14
size: once
CDR3: CASSQAVYEQYF
DNA: TGTGCCAGCAGCCAAGCGGTCTACGAGCAGTACTTC

D: .
J: TRBJ1-3
V: TRBV6-5
size: .
CDR3: CASSSTESRNTIYF
DNA: TGTGCCAGCAGCTCGACAGAATCCAGAAACACCATATATTTT

D: .
J: TRBJ2-7
V: TRBV5-6
size: .
CDR3: CASSSTFRGSYEQYF
DNA: TGTGCCAGCAGCTCGACGTTTCGGGGTTCCTACGAGCAGTACTTC

D: TRBD2
J: TRBJ2-2
V: TRBV30
size: .
CDR3: CAWRGASGSGELFF
DNA: TGTGCCTGGAGAGGGGCTAGCGGGAGTGGGGAGCTGTTTTTT

D: TRBD2
J: TRBJ2-7
V: TRBV6-5
size: .
CDR3: CASLQGLAVDGEQYF
DNA: TGTGCCTCCCTCCAAGGACTAGCGGTCGATGGGGAGCAGTACTTC

D: TRBD2
J: TRBJ2-3
V: TRBV5-1
size: .
CDR3: CASSPGGTSGSDTQYF
DNA: TGCGCCAGCAGCCCGGGCGGGACTAGCGGGTCAGATACGCAGTATTTT

D: .
J: TRBJ1-1
V: TRBV28
size: .
CDR3: CASSTMGPDTEAFF
DNA: TGTGCCAGCAGTACCATGGGGCCAGACACTGAAGCTTTCTTT

D: TRBD1
J: TRBJ2-5
V: TRBV4-2
size: .
CDR3: CASSQDGQGGETQYF
DNA: TGTGCCAGCAGCCAAGACGGACAGGGCGGCGAGACCCAGTACTTC

D: TRBD2
J: TRBJ2-7
V: TRBV19
size: .
CDR3: CASSIGAGGSYEQYF
DNA: TGTGCCAGTAGTATAGGAGCGGGAGGGTCCTACGAGCAGTACTTC

D: TRBD1
J: TRBJ2-6
V: TRBV5-1
size: .
CDR3: CASSFAGGDRGFSGANVLTF
DNA: TGCGCCAGCAGCTTCGCCGGTGGGGACAGGGGCTTCTCTGGGGCCAACGTCCTGACTTTC

D: .
J: TRBJ1-1
V: TRBV7-9
size: once
CDR3: CASSPLGPRTEAFF
DNA: TGTGCCAGCAGCCCCCTGGGGCCGCGGACTGAAGCTTTCTTT

D: TRBD2
J: TRBJ2-4
V: TRBV7-2
size: .
CDR3: CASSSGLGNIQYF
DNA: TGTGCCAGCAGCTCCGGACTAGGAAACATTCAGTACTTC

D: .
J: TRBJ2-1
V: TRBV4-1
size: .
CDR3: CASSQDREDEQFF
DNA: TGCGCCAGCAGCCAAGACAGGGAGGATGAGCAGTTCTTC

D: .
J: TRBJ2-5
V: TRBV7-7
size: once
CDR3: CASSLLVGAKETQYF
DNA: TGTGCCAGCAGCCTACTAGTGGGCGCCAAAGAGACCCAGTACTTC

D: TRBD2
J: TRBJ2-7
V: TRBV7-2
size: .
CDR3: CASSATASGIYEQYF
DNA: TGTGCCAGCAGCGCAACCGCAAGCGGGATCTACGAGCAGTACTTC

D: .
J: TRBJ2-2
V: TRBV3-1/TRBV3-2
size: .
CDR3: CASRPTGTGGTGELFF
DNA: TGTGCCAGCAGGCCGACCGGGACTGGGGGCACCGGGGAGCTGTTTTTT

D: TRBD1
J: TRBJ1-4
V: TRBV7-2
size: once
CDR3: CASSSLGTGSEKLFF
DNA: TGTGCCAGCAGCTCCCTGGGGACAGGGAGTGAAAAACTGTTTTTT

D: .
J: TRBJ2-6
V: TRBV5-8
size: .
CDR3: CAVARSGANVLTF
DNA: TGTGCCGTCGCTCGGAGCGGGGCCAACGTCCTGACTTTC

D: .
J: TRBJ1-1
V: TRBV11-2
size: .
CDR3: CASRGQLNTEAFF
DNA: TGTGCCAGCAGAGGACAGTTGAACACTGAAGCTTTCTTT

D: TRBD2
J: TRBJ2-1
V: TRBV12-5
size: .
CDR3: CASGLVSGINEQFF
DNA: TGTGCTAGTGGTTTGGTAAGCGGGATCAATGAGCAGTTCTTC

D: TRBD2
J: TRBJ2-1
V: TRBV7-2
size: .
CDR3: CASSRGLARNEQFF
DNA: TGTGCCAGCAGCCGGGGACTAGCCCGGAATGAGCAGTTCTTC

D: .
J: TRBJ1-3
V: TRBV3-1/TRBV3-2
size: .
CDR3: CASSPGTSGNTIYF
DNA: TGTGCCAGCAGCCCTGGGACATCTGGAAACACCATATATTTT

D: .
J: TRBJ1-4
V: TRBV4-1
size: .
CDR3: CASSQEGRGNEKLFF
DNA: TGCGCCAGCAGCCAAGAAGGGAGGGGGAATGAAAAACTGTTTTTT

D: TRBD1
J: TRBJ2-3
V: TRBV4-2
size: .
CDR3: CASSQSGGSQYF
DNA: TGTGCCAGCAGCCAATCAGGGGGATCGCAGTATTTT

D: .
J: TRBJ1-5
V: TRBV15
size: .
CDR3: CATSRELSGNQPQHF
DNA: TGTGCCACCAGCAGAGAACTCAGCGGGAATCAGCCCCAGCATTTT

D: .
J: TRBJ2-2
V: TRBV6-5
size: .
CDR3: CASSYNGVRTGELFF
DNA: TGTGCCAGCAGTTATAATGGAGTACGCACCGGGGAGCTGTTTTTT

D: .
J: TRBJ2-5
V: TRBV2
size: many
CDR3: CASSEYRVTQYF
DNA: TGTGCCAGCAGTGAATACAGGGTGACCCAGTACTTC

D: TRBD1
J: TRBJ1-2
V: TRBV19
size: .
CDR3: CASSPAGGYGYTF
DNA: TGTGCCAGTAGTCCGGCAGGGGGCTATGGCTACACCTTC

D: .
J: TRBJ1-1
V: TRBV6-5
size: .
CDR3: CASSYGYGGTEAFF
DNA: TGTGCCAGCAGTTACGGATACGGGGGCACTGAAGCTTTCTTT

D: TRBD2
J: TRBJ2-1
V: TRBV7-9
size: .
CDR3: CASSLTSGRNEQFF
DNA: TGTGCCAGCAGCTTAACTAGCGGGAGGAATGAGCAGTTCTTC

D: TRBD2
J: TRBJ2-7
V: TRBV5-1
size: .
CDR3: CASSMVTGLASSVYEQYF
DNA: TGCGCCAGCAGTATGGTAACGGGACTAGCATCATCAGTCTACGAGCAGTACTTC

D: .
J: TRBJ1-6
V: TRBV3-1/TRBV3-2
size: once
CDR3: CASSQAEAGLGNSPLHF
DNA: TGTGCCAGCAGCCAGGCAGAGGCGGGCTTGGGGAATTCACCCCTCCACTTT

D: .
J: TRBJ1-1
V: TRBV2
size: .
CDR3: CASREGNTEAFF
DNA: TGTGCCAGCAGGGAGGGGAACACTGAAGCTTTCTTT

D: TRBD1
J: TRBJ2-3
V: TRBV7-2
size: .
CDR3: CASSARQGMGTDTQYF
DNA: TGTGCCAGCAGCGCCCGACAGGGGATGGGCACAGATACGCAGTATTTT

D: TRBD1
J: TRBJ2-7
V: TRBV28
size: few
CDR3: CASIQSTGNRVEQYF
DNA: TGTGCCAGCATTCAGTCGACAGGGAACAGGGTCGAGCAGTACTTC

D: TRBD1
J: TRBJ2-5
V: TRBV6-2/TRBV6-3
size: .
CDR3: CASSYLGQTQETQYF
DNA: TGTGCCAGCAGTTACTTGGGACAGACTCAAGAGACCCAGTACTTC

D: .
J: TRBJ2-5
V: TRBV7-8
size: .
CDR3: CASSWGRPRGEETQYF
DNA: TGTGCCAGCAGCTGGGGACGGCCGCGCGGGGAAGAGACCCAGTACTTC

D: .
J: TRBJ2-7
V: TRBV18
size: .
CDR3: CASSPLPSGTRSYEQYF
DNA: TGTGCCAGCTCACCACTGCCGAGCGGGACAAGGTCCTACGAGCAGTACTTC

D: TRBD1
J: TRBJ1-6
V: TRBV16
size: .
CDR3: CASSYNRGALHF
DNA: TGTGCCAGCAGTTATAACAGGGGAGCCCTCCACTTT

D: TRBD2
J: TRBJ2-1
V: TRBV3-1/TRBV3-2
size: many
CDR3: CASSQEGLWGTSNEQFF
DNA: TGTGCCAGCAGCCAAGAGGGGCTTTGGGGGACTAGCAATGAGCAGTTCTTC

D: TRBD1
J: TRBJ1-6
V: TRBV5-6
size: .
CDR3: CASSLGSGGGMRNSPLHF
DNA: TGTGCCAGCAGCTTGGGATCAGGGGGCGGTATGCGAAATTCACCCCTCCACTTT

D: TRBD1
J: TRBJ2-3
V: TRBV28
size: .
CDR3: CASGKTGFTDTQYF
DNA: TGTGCCAGCGGTAAGACAGGGTTCACAGATACGCAGTATTTT

D: .
J: TRBJ2-1
V: TRBV7-6
size: .
CDR3: CASSLAGKTGEQFF
DNA: TGTGCCAGCAGCTTGGCGGGAAAGACCGGTGAGCAGTTCTTC

D: .
J: TRBJ1-1
V: TRBV6-5
size: .
CDR3: CASRVQGSGVTEAFF
DNA: TGTGCCAGCAGAGTTCAGGGGAGTGGGGTGACTGAAGCTTTCTTT

D: .
J: TRBJ2-7
V: TRBV28
size: .
CDR3: CASSPQGGYEQYF
DNA: TGTGCCAGCAGTCCGCAGGGGGGCTACGAGCAGTACTTC

D: .
J: TRBJ1-5
V: TRBV5-5
size: few
CDR3: CASSRLDGEYEPQHF
DNA: TGTGCCAGCAGCCGCTTGGACGGGGAGTATGAGCCCCAGCATTTT

D: .
J: TRBJ2-3
V: TRBV5-8
size: .
CDR3: CASSFRQAQDTQYF
DNA: TGTGCCAGCAGCTTTCGACAGGCCCAAGATACGCAGTATTTT

D: TRBD1
J: TRBJ1-1
V: TRBV9
size: .
CDR3: CASSVGGTGLTEAFF
DNA: TGTGCCAGCAGCGTAGGGGGGACAGGGCTCACTGAAGCTTTCTTT

D: TRBD1
J: TRBJ2-1
V: TRBV6-5
size: .
CDR3: CASWDRGRRNEQFF
DNA: TGTGCCAGCTGGGACAGGGGGCGCAGGAATGAGCAGTTCTTC

D: .
J: TRBJ2-3
V: TRBV5-4
size: .
CDR3: CASSDRQGTDTQYF
DNA: TGTGCCAGCAGCGATAGACAGGGCACAGATACGCAGTATTTT

D: TRBD2
J: TRBJ2-2
V: TRBV5-1
size: .
CDR3: CASSYNTGLAKTGELFF
DNA: TGCGCCAGCAGCTATAACACGGGACTAGCAAAAACCGGGGAGCTGTTTTTT

D: .
J: TRBJ2-5
V: TRBV6-5
size: .
CDR3: CASSYSFRGETQYF
DNA: TGTGCCAGCAGTTATTCGTTCAGGGGAGAGACCCAGTACTTC

D: TRBD2
J: TRBJ2-1
V: TRBV5-1
size: .
CDR3: CASSFPGLDSQFF
DNA: TGCGCCAGCAGCTTTCCCGGACTAGATTCGCAGTTCTTC

D: .
J: TRBJ2-1
V: TRBV19
size: .
CDR3: CAHKTKGLAKIEQFF
DNA: TGTGCGCACAAGACCAAGGGGCTAGCGAAGATTGAGCAGTTCTTC

D: .
J: TRBJ1-1
V: TRBV6-2/TRBV6-3
size: .
CDR3: CASSSPDTTEAFF
DNA: TGTGCCAGCAGTTCCCCCGACACCACTGAAGCTTTCTTT

D: .
J: TRBJ2-2
V: TRBV19
size: .
CDR3: CASDLSGGELFF
DNA: TGTGCCAGCGACCTTTCGGGCGGGGAGCTGTTTTTT